The 27 T cell receptor beta chains below all came from one sample that was sequenced in a study of T cell responses to AZD1222 COVID-19 vaccine. This table comes from immunoSEQ multiplex PCR, and its TCRdb copy is limited to in-frame clones, with some not included. Among 72,000 or so clones listed, roughly 87% were seen once. Specimen: peripheral blood, collected on day 0 of AZD1222 vaccination. These TCRs come from an adult in good health.

The V call is TRBV11-2, the J call TRBJ1-4; possibly TRBD1 for D (5 bases). V was pared by 3 bases and J by 5 bases, with 10 bases between. Germline loops: CDR1 SGHAT, CDR2 FQNNGV. This CDR3 is built from 14 residues. CDR3 protein: CASSLGVFNEKLFF. CDR3 in DNA: TGTGCCAGCAGCTTGGGGGTCTTCAATGAAAAACTGTTTTTT.

The chain is built from TRBV10-3 and TRBJ2-1, with D perhaps TRBD2 (6 bases). The germline gives CDR1 ENHRY, CDR2 SYGVKD. The germline V and J ends were trimmed by 7 bases and 6 bases, with 16 bases remaining between them. CDR3 length equals 14 residues. The CDR3 DNA reads as TGTGCCATCACGGGCGGGAATAACGCCAATGAGCAGTTCTTC. Protein sequence: CAITGGNNANEQFF.

V and J are TRBV15 and TRBJ2-7; TRBD1 is a possible D gene (6 bases). V lost 0 bases to trimming and J lost 3 bases, with 15 bases between them. CDR1 is LNHNV, CDR2 YYDKDF, per germline (reference sequence). This CDR3 contains 16 residues. The CDR3 DNA is TGTGCCACCAGCAGAGACTCCGCAGGGGTGGGCTACGAGCAGTACTTC. It encodes CATSRDSAGVGYEQYF. Variable domain in full (rest from reference TRBV15 and TRBJ2-7): DAMVIQNPRYQVTQFGKPVTLSCSQTLNHNVMYWYQQKSSQAPKLLFHYYDKDFNNEADTPDNFQSRRPNTSFCFLDIRSPGLGDTAMYLCATSRDSAGVGYEQYFGPGTRLTVT.

CDR3 coding DNA: TGTGCCAGCAGCTTAGTCCCACAAGAGACCCAGTACTTC. Translated: CASSLVPQETQYF. This chain connects TRBV7-2 to TRBJ2-5; no definite D call. Germline V CDR1 and CDR2: SGHTA, FQGNSA. The CDR3 totals 13 residues. Trimming cost V 1 base and J 2 bases, with 5 bases left between them. Full variable domain (rest looked up from reference TRBV7-2 and TRBJ2-5): GAGVSQSPSNKVTEKGKDVELRCDPISGHTALYWYRQSLGQGLEFLIYFQGNSAPDKSGLPSDRFSAERTGGSVSTLTIQRTQQEDSAVYLCASSLVPQETQYFGPGTRLLVL.

The V call is TRBV20-1, the J call TRBJ2-3; unclear D gene. CDR1 and CDR2 from the germline V gene are DFQATT and SNEGSKA (reference sequence). The germline V and J ends were trimmed by 3 bases and 7 bases, with 8 bases remaining between them. The CDR3 sequence is 11 residues long. The chain's CDR3 is CSASEEYTQYF. CDR3 DNA sequence: TGCAGTGCTAGCGAGGAATATACGCAGTATTTT.

J is TRBJ2-1 and V is TRBV6-2 or TRBV6-3; TRBD2 agrees at 9 bases. The ends lost 0 bases at V and 4 bases at J; junction bases unmatched: 4. The germline CDR1 and CDR2 sequences are MNHEY and SVGEGT. This CDR3 spans 16 amino acids. The CDR3 DNA follows: TGTGCCAGCAGTTACTCGACTAGCGGTCCTTACAATGAGCAGTTCTTC. Its translation: CASSYSTSGPYNEQFF.

This chain links TRBV7-2 with TRBJ1-5; D remains unclear. The V gene's germline CDR1 is SGHTA and CDR2 FQGNSA. The CDR3 consists of 14 residues. V lost 2 bases, J lost 4 bases, and 9 bases lay in between. This CDR3 reads CASSLRAVNQPQHF. DNA for the CDR3: TGTGCCAGCAGCTTAAGGGCAGTAAATCAGCCCCAGCATTTT.

This clone was seen only once. V gene TRBV12-3 or TRBV12-4 combines with J gene TRBJ2-3; 7 bases fit TRBD2. J was trimmed by 9 bases and V by 7 bases; bases with no gene match: 10. There are 13 residues in the CDR3. The CDR3, as DNA: TGTGCCAGCACAGCTTCCGCGGGGGAAACGCAGTATTTT. Its translation is CASTASAGETQYF.

V is TRBV27 and J is TRBJ2-7; D perhaps matches TRBD1 (6 bases). The CDR3 covers 12 residues. Germline V gene data show CDR1 as MNHEY and CDR2 as SMNVEV (reference sequence). V dropped 6 bases and J dropped 5 bases, with 11 bases sitting between them. The CDR3 nucleotides read TGTGCCAGCAGCACCAGGGGCAACGAGCAGTACTTC. It translates to CASSTRGNEQYF.

The V gene is TRBV4-1, the J gene TRBJ2-7; TRBD2 is a possible D gene (6 bases). The CDR3 extends over 12 amino acids. Trimming shortened V by 10 bases and J by 3 bases, and 13 bases separated the two germline ends. Germline V gives CDR1 MGHRA, CDR2 YSYEKL. CDR3 in amino acids: CANFPSVYEQYF. The CDR3, as DNA: TGCGCCAACTTCCCTAGCGTCTACGAGCAGTACTTC.

The rearrangement uses TRBV18 and TRBJ1-1, with TRBD1 identical over 7 bases. The CDR3 is made up of 16 amino acids. Unmatched junction bases numbered 12, after V lost 3 bases and J lost 5 bases. The germline gives CDR1 KGHSH, CDR2 LQKENI. The DNA for the CDR3 is TGTGCCAGCTCACCTCAACAGGGGACAACTGGGACTGAAGCTTTCTTT. Amino acids: CASSPQQGTTGTEAFF.

The rearrangement links TRBV5-4 to TRBJ2-7; D is uncertain. This CDR3 comprises 12 residues. Germline CDR1 SGHNT, CDR2 YYREEE (reference sequence). Trimming took 1 base from V and 4 from J, leaving 6 bases between them. The CDR3, as DNA: TGTGCCAGCAGCTTGTCTGAATACGAGCAGTACTTC. This codes for CASSLSEYEQYF.

The chain couples TRBV7-2 to TRBJ2-1, with D hard to call. CDR1 and CDR2 (germline): SGHTA, FQGNSA. The germline V and J ends were trimmed by 1 base and 3 bases, with 10 bases remaining between them. The length of the CDR3 is 15 residues. The CDR3 bases are TGTGCCAGCAGCTTAGAGGAGACCTACTACAATGAGCAGTTCTTC. Protein product: CASSLEETYYNEQFF.

This chain links TRBV19 with TRBJ2-1, with 8 bases lining up with TRBD1. The CDR3 sequence is 15 residues long. Looked up from germline, CDR1 is LNHDA and CDR2 is SQIVND (reference sequence). The J segment lost 4 bases and the V segment lost 6 bases, leaving 8 bases of the junction unmatched. The CDR3 loop reads CASRRTGMGYNEQFF. CDR3 DNA: TGTGCCAGTAGGCGGACAGGGATGGGGTACAATGAGCAGTTCTTC.

The chain couples TRBV7-2 to TRBJ2-6; 9 nucleotides agree with TRBD1. CDR1 is SGHTA, CDR2 FQGNSA, per germline. The CDR3 totals 14 residues. The V segment lost 6 bases and the J segment 18 bases; nucleotides outside the gene matches: 15. CDR3 in amino acids: CASRSTPRGQGRTF. The CDR3 DNA is TGTGCCAGCAGATCAACTCCCCGGGGACAGGGCAGGACTTTC. The complete variable domain, with remaining parts taken from reference TRBV7-2 and TRBJ2-6, reads GAGVSQSPSNKVTEKGKDVELRCDPISGHTALYWYRQSLGQGLEFLIYFQGNSAPDKSGLPSDRFSAERTGGSVSTLTIQRTQQEDSAVYLCASRSTPRGQGRTFGAGSRLTVL.

The chain is built from TRBV24-1 and TRBJ1-1, with D perhaps matching TRBD1 (5 bases). Trimming removed 4 bases from V and 3 bases from J, with 17 bases in between. This CDR3 comprises 16 residues. Germline CDR1 reads KGHDR; CDR2 reads SFDVKD. CDR3 sequence reads: CATSDGYGGVDTEAFF. For the CDR3, the DNA is TGTGCCACCAGTGACGGATATGGGGGGGTTGACACTGAAGCTTTCTTT.

The V call is TRBV7-2, the J call TRBJ1-5; D is unresolved. The CDR3 is 13 amino acids. Germline CDR1 is SGHTA and CDR2 is FQGNSA. Trimming removed 1 base from V and 4 bases from J, with 5 bases in between. This CDR3 is CASSLGENQPQHF. The CDR3 DNA reads TGTGCCAGCAGCTTAGGGGAGAATCAGCCCCAGCATTTT.

The V gene is TRBV4-1, the J gene TRBJ2-1, with D unresolved. The CDR3 runs 13 residues. Per germline, CDR1 MGHRA and CDR2 YSYEKL. V shed 4 bases and J shed 8 bases, with 12 bases lying between them. The CDR3 is CASSRGRGDEQFF. The CDR3 DNA reads TGCGCCAGCAGCCGCGGCCGTGGGGATGAGCAGTTCTTC.

The chain links TRBV14 to TRBJ2-7; 9 positions match TRBD2. The V gene's germline CDR1 is SGHDN and CDR2 FVKESK. The ends lost 3 bases at V and 5 bases at J; junction bases unmatched: 8. This CDR3 is 15 amino acids long. The DNA of the CDR3 is TGTGCCAGCAGCCACCTGACTAGCGGAGTCCACGAGCAGTACTTC. It translates to CASSHLTSGVHEQYF.

This clone was recorded a few times. The gene calls are TRBV11-2 and TRBJ2-1, with a tentative D call TRBD2 (5 bases). V was clipped by 3 bases and J by 4 bases, with 7 bases between them. The CDR3 spans 13 residues. Looked up from germline, CDR1 is SGHAT and CDR2 is FQNNGV. CDR3 amino acids: CASSFRGYNEQFF. The CDR3 coding sequence is TGTGCCAGCAGCTTCCGGGGATACAATGAGCAGTTCTTC.

This chain links TRBV2 with TRBJ1-2; 8 nucleotides match TRBD1. Germline CDR1 reads SNHLY; CDR2 reads FYNNEI. With V trimmed by 1 base and J by 7 bases, 17 bases remained unmatched. The CDR3 runs 18 residues. CDR3 in amino acids: CASSEERLGQGASRGYTF. For the CDR3, the DNA is TGTGCCAGCAGTGAAGAGCGTTTAGGGCAGGGGGCATCTCGTGGCTACACCTTC. The full variable domain, with the rest looked up from reference TRBV2 and TRBJ1-2, is EPEVTQTPSHQVTQMGQEVILRCVPISNHLYFYWYRQILGQKVEFLVSFYNNEISEKSEIFDDQFSVERPDGSNFTLKIRSTKLEDSAMYFCASSEERLGQGASRGYTFGSGTRLTVV.

V is TRBV9 and J is TRBJ2-2; D gene unclear. The CDR3 totals 15 residues. Germline V gene sequence: CDR1 SGDLS, CDR2 YYNGEE. Between the trimmed V and J ends, which lost 4 bases and 1 base, there was a span of 11 bases. CDR3 in DNA: TGTGCCAGCAGCACCCCCAACGAGAACACCGGGGAGCTGTTTTTT. Translated, it gives CASSTPNENTGELFF.

The chain links TRBV5-4 to TRBJ1-4, with D possibly being TRBD1 (5 bases). The CDR3 sequence is 12 residues long. Trimming removed 3 bases from V and 7 bases from J, with 7 bases in between. The V gene's germline CDR1 is SGHNT and CDR2 YYREEE (reference sequence). In DNA form, the CDR3 reads TGTGCCAGCAGCTACGGGACTGAAAAACTGTTTTTT. Its translation: CASSYGTEKLFF.

This clone was counted only a few times. The chain employs TRBV4-1 and TRBJ1-1; 8 bases map to TRBD1. Germline lookup yields CDR1 MGHRA and CDR2 YSYEKL. Trimming removed 3 bases from V and 4 bases from J; junction bases left unmatched: 28. This CDR3 has 22 amino acids. In DNA, the CDR3 is TGCGCCAGCAGCCACCCATTTGCGGCTCTTTGGACAGGGCAGTGGTATGGCACTGAAGCTTTCTTT. It encodes CASSHPFAALWTGQWYGTEAFF.

V gene TRBV4-3 combines with J gene TRBJ2-2; no clear D gene. Trimming took 0 bases from V and 4 from J, leaving 6 bases between them. Germline CDR1 reads LGHNA; CDR2 reads YSLEER. The CDR3 consists of 14 residues. The CDR3 here is CASSQDGPTGELFF. For the CDR3, the DNA is TGCGCCAGCAGCCAAGACGGGCCCACCGGGGAGCTGTTTTTT.

V usage is TRBV7-6 and J usage is TRBJ2-2, with D possibly being TRBD1 (6 bases). Trimming left V 5 bases short and J 4 bases short, with 17 bases between. This CDR3 contains 16 residues. Per the germline V gene, CDR1 is SGHVS and CDR2 is FNYEAQ. The CDR3 reads CASSLKQGMSTGELFF. CDR3 in DNA: TGTGCCAGCAGCCTAAAACAGGGCATGAGCACCGGGGAGCTGTTTTTT.

This rearrangement joins TRBV27 to TRBJ1-1; no definite D call. The CDR3 consists of 15 residues. The V and J ends lost 6 bases and 5 bases respectively, with 19 bases between them. CDR1 and CDR2 (germline): MNHEY, SMNVEV (reference sequence). In DNA form, the CDR3 reads TGTGCCAGCAGGGGATACGGGGAGGATCGGACTGAAGCTTTCTTT. Protein: CASRGYGEDRTEAFF.